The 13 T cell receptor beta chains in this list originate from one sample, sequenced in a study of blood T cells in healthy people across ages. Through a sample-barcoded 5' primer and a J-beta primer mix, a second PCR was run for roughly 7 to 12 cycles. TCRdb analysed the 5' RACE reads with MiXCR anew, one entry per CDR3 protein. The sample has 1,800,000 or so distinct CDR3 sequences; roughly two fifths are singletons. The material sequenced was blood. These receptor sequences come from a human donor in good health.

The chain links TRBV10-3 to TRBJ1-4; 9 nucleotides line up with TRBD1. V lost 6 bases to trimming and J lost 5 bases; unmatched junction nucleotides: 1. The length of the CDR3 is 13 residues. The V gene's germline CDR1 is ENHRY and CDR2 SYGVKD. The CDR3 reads CAIRGQGNEKLFF. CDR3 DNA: TGTGCCATCAGGGGACAGGGAAATGAAAAACTGTTTTTT.

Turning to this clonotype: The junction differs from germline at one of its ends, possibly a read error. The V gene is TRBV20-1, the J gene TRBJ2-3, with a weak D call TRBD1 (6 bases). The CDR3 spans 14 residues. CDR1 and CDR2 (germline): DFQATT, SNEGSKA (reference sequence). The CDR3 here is CNASRDTGTDTQYF. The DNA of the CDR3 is TGCAATGCTAGTCGGGACACCGGCACAGATACGCAGTATTTT.

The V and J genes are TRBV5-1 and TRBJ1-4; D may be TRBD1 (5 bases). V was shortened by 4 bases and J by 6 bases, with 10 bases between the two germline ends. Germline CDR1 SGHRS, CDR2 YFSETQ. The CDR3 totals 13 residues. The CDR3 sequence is CASSMGGYEKLFF. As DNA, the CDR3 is TGCGCCAGCAGCATGGGGGGTTATGAAAAACTGTTTTTT.

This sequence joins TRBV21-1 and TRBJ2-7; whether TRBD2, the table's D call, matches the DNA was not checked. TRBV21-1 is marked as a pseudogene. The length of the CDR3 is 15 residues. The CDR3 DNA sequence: TGTGCCAGCAGCACCCGCTGGTACTGTGGGAACGAGCAGTACTTC. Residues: CASSTRWYCGNEQYF.

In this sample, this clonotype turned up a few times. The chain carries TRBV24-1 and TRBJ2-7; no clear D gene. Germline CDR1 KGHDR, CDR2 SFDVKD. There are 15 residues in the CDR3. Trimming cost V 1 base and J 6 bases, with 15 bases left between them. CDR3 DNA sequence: TGTGCCACCAGTGATTTACCCGTGGGTATCAGCGAGCAGTACTTC. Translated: CATSDLPVGISEQYF.

The CDR3 DNA reads as TGTGCCAGCAGTTACTATCAGAACACTGAAGCTTTCTTT. Translating it yields CASSYYQNTEAFF. The chain employs TRBV6-2 or TRBV6-3 and TRBJ1-1, with no clear D. CDR1 is MNHEY, CDR2 SVGEGT, per germline. The CDR3 length is 13 residues. V shed 1 base and J shed 1 base, with 4 bases lying between them.

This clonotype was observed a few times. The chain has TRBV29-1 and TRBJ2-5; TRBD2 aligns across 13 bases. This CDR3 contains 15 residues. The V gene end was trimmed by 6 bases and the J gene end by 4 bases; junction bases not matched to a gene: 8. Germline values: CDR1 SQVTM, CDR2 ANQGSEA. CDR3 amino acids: CSVRRTSGGGETQYF. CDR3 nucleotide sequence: TGCAGCGTCCGACGGACTAGCGGGGGAGGAGAGACCCAGTACTTC.

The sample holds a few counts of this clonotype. The CDR3: CASSYPGTGSYGYTF. In DNA, the CDR3 is TGTGCCAGCAGTTACCCAGGGACCGGCTCCTATGGCTACACCTTC. The chain couples TRBV6-5 to TRBJ1-2; weak D call: TRBD1 (5 bases). The V and J ends lost 2 bases and 4 bases respectively, with 14 bases between them. The CDR3 is 15 amino acids. Germline V lookup: CDR1 MNHEY, CDR2 SVGAGI.

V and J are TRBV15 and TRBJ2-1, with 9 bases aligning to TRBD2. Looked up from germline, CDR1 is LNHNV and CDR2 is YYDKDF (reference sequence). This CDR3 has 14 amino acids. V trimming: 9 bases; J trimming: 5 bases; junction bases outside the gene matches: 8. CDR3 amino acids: CATSSGLADNEQFF. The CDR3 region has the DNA TGTGCCACGAGCTCGGGACTAGCCGACAATGAGCAGTTCTTC.

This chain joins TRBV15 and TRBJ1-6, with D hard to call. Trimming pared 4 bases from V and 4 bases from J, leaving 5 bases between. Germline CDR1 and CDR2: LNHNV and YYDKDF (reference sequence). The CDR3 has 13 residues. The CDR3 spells CATSKGYNSPLHF. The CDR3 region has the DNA TGTGCCACCAGCAAGGGTTATAATTCACCCCTCCACTTT.

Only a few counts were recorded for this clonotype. Here the CDR3 reads CSVESQGAYEQYF. Written as DNA, the CDR3 is TGCAGCGTTGAATCTCAGGGGGCCTACGAGCAGTACTTC. The chain has TRBV29-1 and TRBJ2-7, with 7 bases that match TRBD1. The CDR3 totals 13 residues. The V gene end was trimmed by 2 bases and the J gene end by 2 bases; junction bases not matched to a gene: 3. The germline V gene has CDR1 SQVTM and CDR2 ANQGSEA.

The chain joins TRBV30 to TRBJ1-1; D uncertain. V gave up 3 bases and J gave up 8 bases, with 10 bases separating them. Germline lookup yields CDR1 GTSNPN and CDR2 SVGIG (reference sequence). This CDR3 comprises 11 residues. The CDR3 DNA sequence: TGTGCCTGGAGGGGCAGGTCAGAAGCTTTCTTT. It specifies CAWRGRSEAFF.

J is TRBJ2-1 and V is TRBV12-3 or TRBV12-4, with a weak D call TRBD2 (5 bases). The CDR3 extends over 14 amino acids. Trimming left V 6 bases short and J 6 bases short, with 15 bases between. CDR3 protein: CASRRDPQANEQFF. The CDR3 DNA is TGTGCCAGCAGGAGGGATCCCCAGGCCAATGAGCAGTTCTTC.